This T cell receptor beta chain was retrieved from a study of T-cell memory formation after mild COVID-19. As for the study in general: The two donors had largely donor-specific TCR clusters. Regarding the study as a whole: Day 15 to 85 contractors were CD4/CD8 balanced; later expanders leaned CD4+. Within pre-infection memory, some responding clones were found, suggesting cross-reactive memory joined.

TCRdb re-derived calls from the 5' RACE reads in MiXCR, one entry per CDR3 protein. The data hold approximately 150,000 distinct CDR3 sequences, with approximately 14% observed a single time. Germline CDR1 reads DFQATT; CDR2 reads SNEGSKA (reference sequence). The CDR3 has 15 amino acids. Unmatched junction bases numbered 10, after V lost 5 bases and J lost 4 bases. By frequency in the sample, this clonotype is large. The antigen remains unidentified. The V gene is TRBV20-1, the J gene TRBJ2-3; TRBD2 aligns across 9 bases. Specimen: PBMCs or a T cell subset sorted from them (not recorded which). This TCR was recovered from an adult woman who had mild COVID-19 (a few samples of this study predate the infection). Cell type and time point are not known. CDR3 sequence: CSAGQIGGGADTQYF. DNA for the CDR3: TGCAGTGCTGGACAGATCGGCGGGGGGGCAGATACGCAGTATTTT.